The 23 T cell receptor beta chains given below trace back to one sample, sequenced in a study of T cells after yellow fever vaccination. TCRdb re-derived calls from the 5' RACE reads in MiXCR, one entry per CDR3 protein. Counted here are approximately 26,000 distinct CDR3 sequences, 4% to 5% occurring once; the ten biggest clones make up 35% to 40%. Sequencing was performed on PBMCs, either bulk or a sorted T-cell subset (CD4+, CD8+, memory, or dextramer-sorted; not recorded which), taken on the day of the yellow fever booster vaccination. The receptors come from a man between 18 and 29 years old who received the YFV17D yellow fever vaccine.

This clonotype was detected a few times. The rearrangement uses TRBV18 and TRBJ1-1; D uncertain. Germline lookup yields CDR1 KGHSH and CDR2 LQKENI. The germline V and J ends were trimmed by 2 bases and 2 bases, with 6 bases remaining between them. The CDR3 sequence is 13 residues long. The CDR3 loop is CASSPTTNTEAFF. The CDR3 DNA sequence: TGTGCCAGCTCACCAACAACTAACACTGAAGCTTTCTTT. Full variable domain (outside the CDR3, taken from reference TRBV18 and TRBJ1-1): NAGVMQNPRHLVRRRGQEARLRCSPMKGHSHVYWYRQLPEEGLKFMVYLQKENIIDESGMPKERFSAEFPKEGPSILRIQQVVRGDSAAYFCASSPTTNTEAFFGQGTRLTVV.

This clonotype was seen many times. The rearrangement uses TRBV7-2 and TRBJ2-1; D is possibly TRBD1 (5 bases). Per the germline V gene, CDR1 is SGHTA and CDR2 is FQGNSA. The V and J ends lost 4 bases and 15 bases respectively, with 16 bases between them. The length of the CDR3 is 12 residues. The CDR3 DNA is TGTGCCAGCAGCTACACTCAGGGTTTTCTGTTCTTC. It encodes CASSYTQGFLFF.

This clonotype was detected ten times or more. DNA for the CDR3: TGTGCCTGTGGGCCGATCTGGGACGAGCAGTACTTC. This gives the protein CACGPIWDEQYF. This sequence joins TRBV30 and TRBJ2-7; D gene unclear. With 6 bases removed from V and 5 bases from J, the gap between germline ends came to 14 bases. The CDR3 runs 12 residues. Germline CDR1 reads GTSNPN; CDR2 reads SVGIG (reference sequence). Complete variable domain (other parts from reference TRBV30 and TRBJ2-7): SQTIHQWPATLVQPVGSPLSLECTVEGTSNPNLYWYRQAAGRGLQLLFYSVGIGQISSEVPQNLSASRPQDRQFILSSKKLLLSDSGFYLCACGPIWDEQYFGPGTRLTVT.

There are many counts of this clonotype. The chain is built from TRBV10-3 and TRBJ1-4; D is perhaps TRBD1 (6 bases). Germline CDR1 reads ENHRY; CDR2 reads SYGVKD. The CDR3 spans 15 residues. Trimming pared 8 bases from V and 0 bases from J, leaving 13 bases between. Here the CDR3 reads CAIGGQPSTNEKLFF. CDR3 DNA: TGTGCCATCGGGGGACAACCGTCAACTAATGAAAAACTGTTTTTT.

In its sample, this clonotype was seen many times. The gene calls are TRBV7-8 and TRBJ2-2, with D possibly TRBD1 on 5 matching bases. The CDR3 is 15 residues long. The V gene lost 3 bases and the J gene lost 4 bases, with 12 bases spanning the gap. In germline, CDR1 is SGHVS, CDR2 FQNEAQ. Here the CDR3 reads CASSFNVQGTGELFF. CDR3 nucleotides: TGTGCCAGCAGCTTTAACGTCCAGGGCACCGGGGAGCTGTTTTTT.

Many counts were recorded for this clonotype. J is TRBJ2-2 and V is TRBV5-1; D is perhaps TRBD1 or TRBD2 (5 bases each). The CDR3 contains 16 residues. V gave up 2 bases and J gave up 3 bases, with 14 bases separating them. Per the germline V gene, CDR1 is SGHRS and CDR2 is YFSETQ. The CDR3 here is CASSFTGTTYTGELFF. DNA of the CDR3: TGCGCCAGCAGCTTCACCGGGACGACCTACACCGGGGAGCTGTTTTTT.

This clonotype is judged medium-sized (0.01 to 0.1%). The rearrangement uses TRBV27 and TRBJ2-2; 11 bases map to TRBD2. In germline, CDR1 is MNHEY, CDR2 SMNVEV (reference sequence). V lost 2 bases and J lost 7; bases outside the gene matches: 9. This CDR3 is built from 17 residues. CDR3 nucleotide sequence: TGTGCCAGCAGTTTACTTATAGCGGGGGGGCAAGGCGGGGAGCTGTTTTTT. Encoded protein: CASSLLIAGGQGGELFF.

This clonotype has ten or more counts. This sequence joins TRBV20-1 and TRBJ1-6; no firm D call. The CDR3 spans 13 residues. V lost 4 bases and J 7 bases, leaving 11 bases between the germline ends. Germline CDR1 and CDR2: DFQATT and SNEGSKA (reference sequence). DNA for the CDR3: TGCAGTGCTAACTTCGGGCCCAATTCACCCCTCCACTTT. Its protein is CSANFGPNSPLHF.

This clonotype was counted at least ten times. The gene calls are TRBV20-1 and TRBJ2-3, with 8 positions matching TRBD2. There are 12 residues in the CDR3. V lost 2 bases to trimming and J lost 14 bases; unmatched junction nucleotides: 9. The germline V gene encodes CDR1 DFQATT and CDR2 SNEGSKA (reference sequence). The CDR3 sequence: CSARLAGPPGYF. DNA of the CDR3: TGCAGTGCTAGACTAGCGGGCCCGCCGGGGTATTTT.

For this clonotype: Being one base from a much bigger clone, this may be a read error. The J gene is TRBJ2-5, the V gene TRBV20-1, with a possible D match to TRBD2 (6 bases). Per the germline V gene, CDR1 is DFQATT and CDR2 is SNEGSKA (reference sequence). Trimming stripped 6 bases from V and 1 base from J, with 12 bases between. This CDR3 spans 13 amino acids. CDR3 nucleotide sequence: TGCAGTGCCATAGTGGGACTCCAAGAGACCCAGTACTTC. Protein product: CSAIVGLQETQYF.

This clonotype has at least ten counts. CDR3 coding DNA: TGCGCCAGCAGCCAAGATTATCCCCGGAGTAGCGGCAATGAGCAGTTCTTC. It codes for CASSQDYPRSSGNEQFF. The chain is built from TRBV4-3 and TRBJ2-1, with D perhaps matching TRBD2 (6 bases). CDR1 is LGHNA, CDR2 YSLEER, per germline. The CDR3 has 17 residues. V was shortened by 0 bases and J by 6 bases, with 18 bases between the two germline ends.

This clonotype came up many times. The chain recombines TRBV5-1 with TRBJ1-1, with D possibly being TRBD1 (5 bases). V lost 3 bases and J lost 8, with 17 bases in between. Germline-derived CDR1 and CDR2 are SGHRS and YFSETQ. This CDR3 has 14 amino acids. The CDR3: CASSSSGGPAEAFF. The CDR3 nucleotides are TGCGCCAGCAGCTCCTCTGGGGGTCCAGCCGAAGCTTTCTTT.

This clonotype was observed at least ten times. The chain recombines TRBV11-2 with TRBJ2-3; 8 bases are a match to TRBD2. The ends lost 5 bases at V and 3 bases at J; junction bases unmatched: 7. There are 15 residues in the CDR3. Germline V gene sequence: CDR1 SGHAT, CDR2 FQNNGV. CDR3 sequence: CASSPSGGTTDTQYF. CDR3 in DNA: TGTGCCAGCAGCCCCTCGGGGGGGACAACAGATACGCAGTATTTT.

This clonotype was recorded at least ten times. J is TRBJ2-2 and V is TRBV3-1, with no clear D. The CDR3 runs 14 residues. Germline lookup yields CDR1 LGHDT and CDR2 YNNKEL (reference sequence). V was trimmed by 4 bases and J by 1 base, leaving 7 bases between them. The CDR3 DNA reads as TGTGCCAGCAGCCGGTTCGGGAACACCGGGGAGCTGTTTTTT. Translated: CASSRFGNTGELFF.

The table lists this clonotype with many counts. This chain connects TRBV20-1 to TRBJ2-1, with D perhaps TRBD2 (7 bases). V gave up 2 bases and J gave up 10 bases, with 21 bases separating them. The V gene's germline CDR1 is DFQATT and CDR2 SNEGSKA (reference sequence). This CDR3 contains 15 residues. The CDR3 DNA is TGCAGTGCTAGAAAACTAGCTGGGAGGGGGGGCGAGCAGTTCTTC. Amino acid sequence: CSARKLAGRGGEQFF.

This clonotype was seen many times. The rearrangement joins TRBV6-2 or TRBV6-3 to TRBJ2-1, with 14 bases aligning to TRBD2. With V trimmed by 0 bases and J by 0 bases, 16 bases remained unmatched. The length of the CDR3 is 23 residues. CDR1 is MNHEY, CDR2 SVGEGT, per germline. The CDR3 nucleotides read TGTGCCAGCAGTTACTCGAGCCACGTTGGACTAGCGGGGGGCCCAAGCTCCTACAATGAGCAGTTCTTC. The encoded protein is CASSYSSHVGLAGGPSSYNEQFF.

This clonotype came up many times. The chain is built from TRBV7-3 and TRBJ2-1; 7 bases fit TRBD2. V shed 3 bases, J shed 6 bases, and the junction held 2 bases outside the gene matches. CDR3 length equals 13 residues. CDR1 and CDR2 from the germline V gene are SGHTA and FQGTGA. DNA of the CDR3: TGTGCCAGCAGCTTGGGGGGGTTCAATGAGCAGTTCTTC. Translation gives CASSLGGFNEQFF.

This clonotype is medium-sized (0.01 to 0.1%) within its sample. The chain combines TRBV20-1 with TRBJ2-1, with TRBD2 identical over 7 bases. The CDR3 totals 14 residues. CDR1 and CDR2 from the germline V gene are DFQATT and SNEGSKA (reference sequence). V lost 6 bases and J lost 4; bases outside the gene matches: 9. CDR3 protein: CSAKNSGGYNEQFF. DNA of the CDR3: TGCAGTGCCAAGAACTCGGGGGGATACAATGAGCAGTTCTTC.

This clonotype was counted at least ten times. The V gene is TRBV7-2, the J gene TRBJ2-7; TRBD1 aligns across 9 bases. This CDR3 is 15 amino acids long. Trimming at V came to 1 base and at J to 5 bases, leaving 6 bases not matched to a gene. The germline V gene has CDR1 SGHTA and CDR2 FQGNSA. CDR3 loop: CASSLVGDRADEQYF. CDR3 DNA: TGTGCCAGCAGCTTAGTTGGGGACAGGGCAGACGAGCAGTACTTC.

This clonotype was counted many times. This rearrangement joins TRBV7-2 to TRBJ2-3; D is unclear. With 4 bases removed from V and 0 bases from J, the gap between germline ends came to 11 bases. CDR3 length: 15 residues. Germline V gives CDR1 SGHTA, CDR2 FQGNSA. CDR3 region: CASSYSRASTDTQYF. CDR3 coding DNA: TGTGCCAGCAGCTACTCTCGAGCAAGCACAGATACGCAGTATTTT.

In this sample, this clonotype turned up many times. CDR3 in DNA: TGTGCCAGCTCACCAGGTACGCTTATCACTGAAGCTTTCTTT. This encodes CASSPGTLITEAFF. This chain uses TRBV18 with TRBJ1-1; D unclear. The V gene's germline CDR1 is KGHSH and CDR2 LQKENI. The ends were cut back, 2 bases at V and 4 bases at J, with 11 bases in the middle. There are 14 residues in the CDR3.

This clonotype was counted many times. The V and J genes are TRBV2 and TRBJ2-3; D not certain. Trimming removed 2 bases at V and 4 bases at J, with 1 base between. CDR3 length equals 11 residues. Germline V gene lookup returns CDR1 SNHLY and CDR2 FYNNEI. The CDR3 sequence is CASSEPDTQYF. DNA for the CDR3: TGTGCCAGCAGTGAACCAGATACGCAGTATTTT.

The chain recombines TRBV21-1 with TRBJ1-3. TRBV21-1 has pseudogene status. CDR3 length: 14 amino acids. The CDR3 nucleotides are TGTGCCAGCAGCCGCAGTAGGACTGGAAACACCATATATTTT. As protein: CASSRSRTGNTIYF.